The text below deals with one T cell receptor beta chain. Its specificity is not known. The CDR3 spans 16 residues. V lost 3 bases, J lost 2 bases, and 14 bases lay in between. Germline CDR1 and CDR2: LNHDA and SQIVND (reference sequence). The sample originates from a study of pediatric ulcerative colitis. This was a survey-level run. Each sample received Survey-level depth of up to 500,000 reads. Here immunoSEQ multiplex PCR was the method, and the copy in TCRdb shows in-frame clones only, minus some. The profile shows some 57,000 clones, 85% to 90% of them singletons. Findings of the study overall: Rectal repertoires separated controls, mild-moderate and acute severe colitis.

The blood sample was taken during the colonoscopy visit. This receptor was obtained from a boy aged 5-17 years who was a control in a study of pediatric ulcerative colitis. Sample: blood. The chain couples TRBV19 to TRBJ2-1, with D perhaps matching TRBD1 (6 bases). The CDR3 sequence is CASSIYSSGAYNEQFF. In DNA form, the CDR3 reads TGTGCCAGTAGTATTTATTCGTCAGGGGCCTACAATGAGCAGTTCTTC.